This is a list of T cell receptor beta chains from one sample in a study of T cells after yellow fever vaccination. One entry per CDR3 protein results from TCRdb running MiXCR on the 5' RACE reads. The table records hundreds of thousands of distinct CDR3 sequences, 15% to 20% of them present only once. The sequencing here drew on PBMCs, taken 15 days after the yellow fever booster vaccination. The source of these receptors is a man between 25 and 39 years old who received the YFV17D yellow fever vaccine. Both conserved end residues are part of each CDR3. The D gene is left open where the match is weak.

d_call	v_call	j_call	cdr3_aa	cdr3_nt
TRBD1	TRBV29-1	TRBJ2-7	CSVQTDRNLPYEQYF	TGCAGCGTCCAGACGGACAGGAACCTTCCCTACGAGCAGTACTTC
-	TRBV12-3/TRBV12-4	TRBJ2-7	CASSATWGEQYF	TGTGCCAGCAGCGCGACCTGGGGGGAGCAGTACTTC
TRBD1	TRBV7-9	TRBJ1-4	CASSPDRAREKLFF	TGTGCCAGCAGCCCGGACAGGGCTCGGGAAAAACTGTTTTTT
-	TRBV18	TRBJ2-7	CASSPRITTRYEEQYF	TGTGCCAGCTCACCAAGGATCACGACCCGGTACGAGGAGCAGTACTTC
TRBD2	TRBV20-1	TRBJ2-3	CSATITSGSTDTQYF	TGCAGTGCTACGATAACTAGCGGGAGCACAGATACGCAGTATTTT
-	TRBV20-1	TRBJ2-7	CSACPPGRGYEQYF	TGCAGTGCTTGTCCCCCCGGGCGCGGGTACGAGCAGTACTTC
-	TRBV5-1	TRBJ2-1	CASSFRDINNEQFF	TGCGCCAGCAGCTTCCGGGACATAAACAATGAGCAGTTCTTC
-	TRBV4-3	TRBJ1-2	CASSPRADSNYGYTF	TGCGCCAGCAGCCCCCGGGCAGATTCTAACTATGGCTACACCTTC
-	TRBV29-1	TRBJ2-1	CSSTELGTTSYNEQFF	TGCAGCTCGACGGAGTTGGGCACCACTTCTTACAATGAGCAGTTCTTC
-	TRBV5-5	TRBJ2-7	CASETWDYEQYF	TGTGCCAGCGAAACATGGGACTACGAGCAGTACTTC
TRBD1	TRBV29-1	TRBJ2-7	CSVEDLGQGAEEQYF	TGCAGCGTTGAAGACCTAGGACAGGGGGCAGAAGAGCAGTACTTC